This T cell receptor beta chain was documented in a study of pediatric ulcerative colitis. Clones were read by immunoSEQ multiplex PCR, and TCRdb kept only the in-frame ones, dropping some. Here the sample spans roughly 16,000 clones, approximately 80% being singletons. Study findings and constraints: Rectal pinch biopsies may include blood-derived T cells. A couple of rectal clonotypes were found only in ulcerative colitis patients, all of them.

This clone was counted once. Its specificity is unknown. The rectum was sampled with one to two pinch biopsies at colonoscopy. Deletions cut 3 bases from V and 2 bases from J, with 13 bases between. Germline CDR1 SGHRS, CDR2 YFSETQ. The CDR3 runs to 15 residues. The sequencing sample was made of gut tissue. The rearrangement links TRBV5-1 to TRBJ2-3; D may correspond to TRBD1 or TRBD2 (5 bases each). This receptor was identified in a boy aged 5-17 years who was a control in a study of pediatric ulcerative colitis. This CDR3 reads CASSSGQRATDTQYF. Written as DNA, the CDR3 is TGCGCCAGCAGCTCGGGGCAGAGGGCCACAGATACGCAGTATTTT. The whole variable domain, remainder taken from reference TRBV5-1 and TRBJ2-3, is KAGVTQTPRYLIKTRGQQVTLSCSPISGHRSVSWYQQTPGQGLQFLFEYFSETQRNKGNFPGRFSGRQFSNSRSEMNVSTLELGDSALYLCASSSGQRATDTQYFGPGTRLTVL.